This passage covers 26 T cell receptor beta chains from one sample sequenced in a study of memory CD4+ T cells and cytomegalovirus serostatus. The sort gate was single viable CD3+CD4+CD8-CD45RO+ cells for memory CD4+ T cells. Some clones are missing from TCRdb's copy, which holds only in-frame ones; the method was immunoSEQ multiplex PCR. The sample has some 73,000 clones, roughly three quarters seen once. The sample was memory CD4+ T cells from blood. The receptors originated from an adult in good health and CMV-seropositive.

The V call is TRBV5-6, the J call TRBJ2-5, with 10 bases aligning to TRBD2. Germline loops: CDR1 SGHDT, CDR2 YYEEEE. The CDR3 spans 15 residues. Trimming at V came to 5 bases and at J to 4 bases, leaving 8 bases not matched to a gene. In nucleotides, the CDR3 is TGTGCCAGCAGTTTCCTAGCGGGGGCTGGAGAGACCCAGTACTTC. This gives the protein CASSFLAGAGETQYF.

The chain employs TRBV6-5 and TRBJ2-1; 13 bases are shared with TRBD2. V lost 6 bases, J lost 5 bases, and 7 bases stayed unmatched. Per germline, CDR1 MNHEY and CDR2 SVGAGI. This CDR3 spans 16 amino acids. DNA of the CDR3: TGTGCCAGCAGGTACGCCGGGACTAGCGGGAACAATGAGCAGTTCTTC. Its translation: CASRYAGTSGNNEQFF.

The gene calls are TRBV5-4 and TRBJ2-7; unclear D gene. The CDR3 is 11 amino acids. Trimming took 3 bases from V and 7 from J, leaving 8 bases between them. Per the germline V gene, CDR1 is SGHNT and CDR2 is YYREEE (reference sequence). CDR3 sequence: CASSSFGEQYF. CDR3 in DNA: TGTGCCAGCAGCTCCTTTGGGGAGCAGTACTTC.

This clone was seen a handful of times. This chain connects TRBV4-2 to TRBJ1-2; TRBD1 is a possible D gene (5 bases). Germline CDR1 is LGHNA and CDR2 is YNFKEQ. The CDR3 extends over 13 amino acids. Trimming pared 2 bases from V and 6 bases from J, leaving 10 bases between. The CDR3 reads CASSQRRGDGYTF. The CDR3 region has the DNA TGTGCCAGCAGCCAAAGGAGGGGAGATGGCTACACCTTC.

This chain joins TRBV7-9 and TRBJ1-1; the D is unclear. There are 12 residues in the CDR3. V was trimmed by 4 bases and J by 11 bases, leaving 14 bases between them. Germline CDR1 reads SEHNR; CDR2 reads FQNEAQ (reference sequence). The CDR3 loop is CASSYVSDGAFF. CDR3 nucleotides: TGTGCCAGCAGCTACGTGAGCGACGGGGCTTTCTTT.

Here the CDR3 DNA reads TGTGCCAGCAGTTTATTTCCCCAGGGGTCACGCCTGCCGAACTATGGCTACACCTTC. This gives the protein CASSLFPQGSRLPNYGYTF. The chain carries TRBV28 and TRBJ1-2, with D possibly being TRBD1 (6 bases). This CDR3 is 19 amino acids long. Germline CDR1 MDHEN, CDR2 SYDVKM. Trimming cost V 1 base and J 2 bases, with 23 bases left between them.

A few counts support this clone. The chain has TRBV4-3 and TRBJ2-5; D not certain. V lost 0 bases to trimming and J lost 4 bases, with 12 bases between them. The CDR3 is made up of 15 amino acids. Germline assignment: CDR1 LGHNA and CDR2 YSLEER. CDR3 sequence (DNA): TGCGCCAGCAGCCAAGATACCTCCCGTGGAGAGACCCAGTACTTC. It encodes CASSQDTSRGETQYF.

Note on this clone: A much bigger clone sits one base away, suggesting this may be a read error. V and J are TRBV18 and TRBJ1-1; D is unresolved. V lost 5 bases to trimming and J lost 1 base, with 5 bases between them. Germline CDR1 and CDR2: KGHSH and LQKENI. The CDR3 spans 12 residues. The CDR3 nucleotides read TGTGCCAGCTCATCGACGAACACTGAAGCTTTCTTT. Translation gives CASSSTNTEAFF.

V gene TRBV2 combines with J gene TRBJ1-5; TRBD1 might be the D (5 bases). V lost 7 bases and J 7 bases, leaving 23 bases between the germline ends. Germline V gene data show CDR1 as SNHLY and CDR2 as FYNNEI. The CDR3 has 16 amino acids. The CDR3 loop reads CASTTHQGRKGQPQHF. In DNA, the CDR3 is TGTGCCAGCACTACTCACCAGGGCAGGAAAGGCCAGCCCCAGCATTTT.

V gene TRBV5-8 combines with J gene TRBJ1-1; possible D gene TRBD1, 5 bases. The CDR3 is 16 residues long. V was clipped by 1 base and J by 1 base, with 14 bases between them. Germline CDR1 is SGHTS and CDR2 is YDEGEE. CDR3 bases: TGTGCCAGCAGCTTGAGGATGCAGGGTGGGAACACTGAAGCTTTCTTT. This gives the protein CASSLRMQGGNTEAFF.

V gene TRBV6-5 combines with J gene TRBJ1-2, with TRBD1 as a possible D gene (6 bases). The V gene lost 3 bases and the J gene lost 5 bases, with 13 bases spanning the gap. Germline V lookup: CDR1 MNHEY, CDR2 SVGAGI. This CDR3 comprises 14 residues. CDR3 sequence reads: CASSYQGYRYGYTF. As DNA, the CDR3 is TGTGCCAGCAGTTATCAGGGGTATCGGTATGGCTACACCTTC.

The chain employs TRBV7-9 and TRBJ1-2; D is undetermined. V was pared by 2 bases and J by 0 bases, with 4 bases between. The CDR3 is made up of 13 amino acids. The germline V gene has CDR1 SEHNR and CDR2 FQNEAQ (reference sequence). This CDR3 is CASSLPSNYGYTF. The CDR3, as DNA: TGTGCCAGCAGCTTACCCTCTAACTATGGCTACACCTTC.

This clone has only a few counts. The CDR3 loop reads CASSLKFTSGSYEQYF. The CDR3 region has the DNA TGTGCCAGCAGCTTGAAGTTTACTAGCGGCTCCTACGAGCAGTACTTC. The V call is TRBV5-4, the J call TRBJ2-7; 8 nucleotides match TRBD2. V gave up 1 base and J gave up 0 bases; unmatched junction bases: 6. CDR1 and CDR2 from the germline V gene are SGHNT and YYREEE (reference sequence). The length of the CDR3 is 16 residues.

The genes are TRBV28 and TRBJ1-1; no reliable D call. CDR1 and CDR2 from the germline V gene are MDHEN and SYDVKM. The CDR3 runs 10 residues. V was trimmed by 11 bases and J by 8 bases, leaving 12 bases between them. CDR3 loop: CAAVRVEAFF. The CDR3 nucleotides read TGTGCCGCGGTAAGGGTCGAAGCTTTCTTT.

This clone appeared a single time. This chain links TRBV11-2 with TRBJ2-5; 10 bases are shared with TRBD2. This CDR3 has 18 residues. The trim removed 5 bases at V and 1 base at J, leaving 13 bases unmatched. The germline CDR1 and CDR2 sequences are SGHAT and FQNNGV. CDR3 protein: CASSHGASGSAGQETQYF. In DNA, the CDR3 is TGTGCCAGCAGCCATGGGGCTAGCGGGAGTGCGGGCCAAGAGACCCAGTACTTC.

The chain employs TRBV7-9 and TRBJ2-5; 11 bases map to TRBD1. CDR3 length: 15 amino acids. Germline CDR1 is SEHNR and CDR2 is FQNEAQ (reference sequence). The trim removed 5 bases at V and 2 bases at J, leaving 4 bases unmatched. CDR3 region: CASSPRDRGQETQYF. In DNA, the CDR3 is TGTGCCAGCAGCCCGAGGGACAGGGGGCAAGAGACCCAGTACTTC.

The chain is built from TRBV4-2 and TRBJ1-2, with D possibly TRBD1 on 5 matching bases. This CDR3 is 17 amino acids long. From germline, CDR1 is LGHNA and CDR2 YNFKEQ. V shed 0 bases and J shed 4 bases, with 18 bases lying between them. The CDR3 region is CASSQDRIRGESYGYTF. DNA for the CDR3: TGTGCCAGCAGCCAAGATCGGATCCGGGGGGAGAGCTATGGCTACACCTTC.

The rearrangement links TRBV11-3 to TRBJ2-5, with TRBD2 as a possible D gene (6 bases). With 4 bases removed from V and 4 bases from J, the gap between germline ends came to 13 bases. This CDR3 spans 14 amino acids. The V gene's germline CDR1 is SGHNT and CDR2 YENEEA. The CDR3 bases are TGTGCCAGCAGCTCCGGGGGAGGTACAGAGACCCAGTACTTC. It specifies CASSSGGGTETQYF. Using reference TRBV11-3 and TRBJ2-5 for the parts outside the CDR3, the full variable domain is EAGVVQSPRYKIIEKKQPVAFWCNPISGHNTLYWYLQNLGQGPELLIRYENEEAVDDSQLPKDRFSAERLKGVDSTLKIQPAELGDSAVYLCASSSGGGTETQYFGPGTRLLVL.

V gene TRBV25-1 combines with J gene TRBJ1-1, with 7 bases lining up with TRBD1. The V gene's germline CDR1 is MGHDK and CDR2 SYGVNS. This CDR3 spans 13 amino acids. J lost 6 bases, V lost 6 bases, and 7 bases had no gene match. In DNA, the CDR3 is TGTGCCAGCAGGATAGGGGGCGCTTCTGAAGCTTTCTTT. Translating it yields CASRIGGASEAFF.

This clone occurred once. The rearrangement links TRBV6-5 to TRBJ1-3; maybe TRBD1 (5 bases). Per the germline V gene, CDR1 is MNHEY and CDR2 is SVGAGI. Deletions cut 0 bases from V and 7 bases from J, with 13 bases between. The CDR3 covers 15 residues. CDR3 sequence (DNA): TGTGCCAGCAGTTACTCGGACACGCGGGAGAACACCATATATTTT. This gives the protein CASSYSDTRENTIYF.

This chain joins TRBV9 and TRBJ2-2, with a weak D call TRBD1 (6 bases). The germline gives CDR1 SGDLS, CDR2 YYNGEE. The CDR3 is 14 amino acids. With 3 bases removed from V and 0 bases from J, the gap between germline ends came to 6 bases. CDR3 in amino acids: CASSDRANTGELFF. DNA for the CDR3: TGTGCCAGCAGCGACAGGGCGAACACCGGGGAGCTGTTTTTT.

The chain links TRBV6-1 to TRBJ1-5; D possibly corresponds to TRBD1 (5 bases). Deletions cut 8 bases from V and 4 bases from J, with 12 bases between. From germline, CDR1 is MNHNS and CDR2 SASEGT. This CDR3 comprises 13 residues. CDR3 protein: CASCQGQNQPQHF. CDR3 coding DNA: TGTGCCAGCTGCCAGGGCCAAAATCAGCCCCAGCATTTT.

The chain couples TRBV11-3 to TRBJ2-2; D perhaps matches TRBD1 (6 bases). The CDR3 loop spans 12 amino acids. V gave up 8 bases and J gave up 6 bases, with 10 bases separating them. Germline-derived CDR1 and CDR2 are SGHNT and YENEEA. The CDR3 spells CASGRGPGELFF. The CDR3 DNA reads TGTGCCAGCGGCAGGGGCCCCGGGGAGCTGTTTTTT. Based on the CDR3 plus reference TRBV11-3 and TRBJ2-2, the full variable domain is EAGVVQSPRYKIIEKKQPVAFWCNPISGHNTLYWYLQNLGQGPELLIRYENEEAVDDSQLPKDRFSAERLKGVDSTLKIQPAELGDSAVYLCASGRGPGELFFGEGSRLTVL.

V usage is TRBV7-9 and J usage is TRBJ2-2; D remains unclear. V was clipped by 0 bases and J by 6 bases, with 8 bases between them. The V gene's germline CDR1 is SEHNR and CDR2 FQNEAQ (reference sequence). The length of the CDR3 is 14 residues. The CDR3 sequence is CASSLASPPGELFF. The CDR3 region has the DNA TGTGCCAGCAGCTTAGCATCTCCACCCGGGGAGCTGTTTTTT.

The gene calls are TRBV19 and TRBJ1-3; D is perhaps TRBD1 (5 bases). Trimming shortened V by 3 bases and J by 7 bases, and 10 bases separated the two germline ends. The CDR3 spans 13 residues. Germline assignment: CDR1 LNHDA and CDR2 SQIVND (reference sequence). CDR3 sequence reads: CASSIGRANTIYF. CDR3 DNA: TGTGCCAGTAGTATCGGCAGGGCCAACACCATATATTTT.

This clone was recorded only once. This sequence joins TRBV28 and TRBJ1-1, with D hard to call. V shed 7 bases and J shed 4 bases, with 16 bases lying between them. Germline V gene lookup returns CDR1 MDHEN and CDR2 SYDVKM. The CDR3 length is 14 residues. CDR3 in DNA: TGTGCCAGCACCGAAACCCAGCCGAGCACTGAAGCTTTCTTT. Translating gives CASTETQPSTEAFF.